What follows is one T cell receptor beta chain and its context. V lost 1 base, J lost 8 bases, and 12 bases lay in between. Looked up from germline, CDR1 is MGHRA and CDR2 is YSYEKL. The CDR3 consists of 14 residues. The data belong to a study of shared clonotypes between healthy human individuals. Clones were sequenced by immunoSEQ multiplex PCR, and TCRdb holds only the in-frame ones, with some missing. The sample records approximately 460,000 clones, approximately 71% being singletons. The chain uses TRBV4-1 and TRBJ2-1; a possible D gene is TRBD2 (6 bases). The specimen sequenced was PBMCs. This sequence originates from a woman between 35 and 50 years old in good health. Some clones in this sample may be carry-over from other donors' samples. The CDR3 loop reads CASSQGDFGYEQFF. As DNA, the CDR3 is TGCGCCAGCAGCCAAGGGGACTTTGGCTATGAGCAGTTCTTC.